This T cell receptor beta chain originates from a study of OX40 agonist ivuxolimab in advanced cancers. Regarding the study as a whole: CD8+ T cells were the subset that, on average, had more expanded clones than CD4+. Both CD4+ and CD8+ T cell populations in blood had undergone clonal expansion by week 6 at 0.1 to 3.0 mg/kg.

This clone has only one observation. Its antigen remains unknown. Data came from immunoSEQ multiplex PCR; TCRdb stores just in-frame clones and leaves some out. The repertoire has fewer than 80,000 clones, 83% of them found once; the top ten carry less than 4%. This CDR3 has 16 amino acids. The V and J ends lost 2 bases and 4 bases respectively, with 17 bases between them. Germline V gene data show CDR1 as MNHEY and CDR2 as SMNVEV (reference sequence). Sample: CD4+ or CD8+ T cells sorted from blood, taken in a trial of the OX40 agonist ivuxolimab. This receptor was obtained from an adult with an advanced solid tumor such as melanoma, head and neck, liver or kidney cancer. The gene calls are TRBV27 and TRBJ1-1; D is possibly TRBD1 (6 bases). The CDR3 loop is CASSLTPHRVGTEAFF. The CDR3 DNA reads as TGTGCCAGCAGTTTAACCCCCCACAGGGTCGGCACTGAAGCTTTCTTT.